One and the same sample provided the 14 T cell receptor beta chains below, sequenced in a study of blood T cell repertoires in COVID-19. The repertoire was sequenced with immunoSEQ multiplex PCR; TCRdb's copy has only in-frame clones and lacks some. This table holds 120,000 or so clones, just under 90% found once. Sample: peripheral blood. All receptors derive from a woman between 50 and 59 years old with acute or convalescent COVID-19.

The V and J genes are TRBV18 and TRBJ2-1, with TRBD2 identical over 9 bases. CDR3 length: 16 residues. Germline CDR1 and CDR2: KGHSH and LQKENI. Trimming cost V 3 bases and J 4 bases; bases outside gene matches: 7. In DNA form, the CDR3 reads TGTGCCAGCTCACCCTCTCCTAGCGGGAATTACAATGAGCAGTTCTTC. This gives the protein CASSPSPSGNYNEQFF.

This clone was seen a single time. The chain uses TRBV27 and TRBJ2-7, with D possibly being TRBD1 (5 bases). V was shortened by 5 bases and J by 2 bases, with 10 bases between the two germline ends. Germline CDR1 MNHEY, CDR2 SMNVEV (reference sequence). The CDR3 sequence is 13 residues long. For the CDR3, the DNA is TGTGCCAGCAGTCCCGACAGACCCTACGAGCAGTACTTC. It translates to CASSPDRPYEQYF.

The rearrangement joins TRBV11-2 to TRBJ2-7; a possible D gene is TRBD1 (5 bases). From germline, CDR1 is SGHAT and CDR2 FQNNGV. CDR3 length equals 14 residues. Deletions cut 3 bases from V and 3 bases from J, with 12 bases between. The CDR3 bases are TGTGCCAGCAGCTTGGTCCAGGGTGGCTACGAGCAGTACTTC. Translating gives CASSLVQGGYEQYF.

The gene calls are TRBV3-1 (or the pseudogene TRBV3-2) and TRBJ1-2, with a possible D match to TRBD1 (5 bases). Germline V lookup: CDR1 LGHDT, CDR2 YNNKEL (reference sequence). The V end lost 2 bases, the J end lost 11 bases, and 12 bases lay between the germline ends. This CDR3 is built from 12 residues. CDR3 in DNA: TGTGCCAGCAGCCAAACTTACGACAGATACACCTTC. This encodes CASSQTYDRYTF.

The V gene is TRBV18, the J gene TRBJ1-2; TRBD1 aligns across 8 bases. The germline V gene encodes CDR1 KGHSH and CDR2 LQKENI. With 3 bases clipped from V and 4 bases from J, the junction kept 7 bases outside the gene matches. CDR3 size: 15 residues. CDR3 region: CASSPGGTGTYGYTF. The CDR3 DNA reads TGTGCCAGCTCACCGGGAGGGACAGGCACCTATGGCTACACCTTC. Variable domain in full (rest from reference TRBV18 and TRBJ1-2): NAGVMQNPRHLVRRRGQEARLRCSPMKGHSHVYWYRQLPEEGLKFMVYLQKENIIDESGMPKERFSAEFPKEGPSILRIQQVVRGDSAAYFCASSPGGTGTYGYTFGSGTRLTVV.

The chain carries TRBV9 and TRBJ1-1; D is unresolved. Germline CDR1 SGDLS, CDR2 YYNGEE. The V and J ends lost 0 bases and 4 bases respectively, with 13 bases between them. This CDR3 has 15 residues. The CDR3 loop reads CASSVASSRPTEAFF. The CDR3 region has the DNA TGTGCCAGCAGCGTAGCGTCTTCTAGGCCCACTGAAGCTTTCTTT.

The chain uses TRBV27 and TRBJ1-1, with D unresolved. Trimming pared 4 bases from V and 8 bases from J, leaving 17 bases between. CDR1 MNHEY and CDR2 SMNVEV come from the germline V gene (reference sequence). This CDR3 is 14 amino acids long. CDR3 region: CASSSPVAAEEAFF. Here the CDR3 DNA reads TGTGCCAGCAGTTCTCCAGTAGCGGCAGAAGAAGCTTTCTTT.

The chain recombines TRBV6-1 with TRBJ1-5; D remains ambiguous. Germline lookup yields CDR1 MNHNS and CDR2 SASEGT. The CDR3 loop spans 15 amino acids. Trimming removed 2 bases from V and 7 bases from J, with 15 bases in between. CDR3 bases: TGTGCCAGCAGTGAACGAGAAGCCGATCTCCAGCCCCAGCATTTT. Its protein product is CASSEREADLQPQHF.

This clone was seen only once. This CDR3 is CASSEMGQGYEKLFF. In nucleotides, the CDR3 is TGTGCCAGCAGCGAAATGGGACAGGGCTATGAAAAACTGTTTTTT. The chain employs TRBV7-9 and TRBJ1-4; 9 bases fit TRBD1. Germline assignment: CDR1 SEHNR and CDR2 FQNEAQ (reference sequence). J lost 6 bases, V lost 5 bases, and 7 bases had no gene match. The CDR3 covers 15 residues.

The genes are TRBV4-3 and TRBJ2-3, with 13 positions matching TRBD2. Germline V gives CDR1 LGHNA, CDR2 YSLEER. This CDR3 contains 19 residues. The trim removed 0 bases at V and 2 bases at J, leaving 8 bases unmatched. CDR3 bases: TGCGCCAGCAGCCAAGATCGGGCGGGACTAGCGGGGTCCACAGATACGCAGTATTTT. Encoded protein: CASSQDRAGLAGSTDTQYF.

The V gene is TRBV6-5, the J gene TRBJ1-5; 8 bases are shared with TRBD1. There are 14 residues in the CDR3. Per the germline V gene, CDR1 is MNHEY and CDR2 is SVGAGI. V gave up 5 bases and J gave up 2 bases; unmatched junction bases: 2. CDR3 coding DNA: TGTGCCAGCAGTCAGGGACAGGGCAATCAGCCCCAGCATTTT. It translates to CASSQGQGNQPQHF.

V gene TRBV7-8 combines with J gene TRBJ1-5, with 7 positions matching TRBD1. The CDR3 length is 16 residues. V was pared by 1 base and J by 4 bases, with 7 bases of the junction left unmatched. CDR1 is SGHVS, CDR2 FQNEAQ, per germline. The CDR3, as DNA: TGTGCCAGCAGCTTAGAAGGGGCAGGGGGGAATCAGCCCCAGCATTTT. This codes for CASSLEGAGGNQPQHF.

The chain joins TRBV10-3 to TRBJ2-5, with 10 bases that match TRBD2. Germline trimming cut 0 bases from V and 1 base from J; bases unmatched to any gene: 8. Germline CDR1 ENHRY, CDR2 SYGVKD. The length of the CDR3 is 18 residues. CDR3 residues: CAISESEAGGISQETQYF. Written as DNA, the CDR3 is TGTGCCATCAGTGAGTCGGAAGCGGGGGGGATATCCCAAGAGACCCAGTACTTC.

This chain uses TRBV11-3 with TRBJ1-3, with D possibly being TRBD1 (5 bases). The CDR3 loop spans 16 amino acids. The V end lost 0 bases, the J end lost 4 bases, and 13 bases lay between the germline ends. Germline V CDR1 and CDR2: SGHNT, YENEEA. The DNA of the CDR3 is TGTGCCAGCAGCTTAGATTGGGGAGGGGACGGAAACACCATATATTTT. Amino acids: CASSLDWGGDGNTIYF.